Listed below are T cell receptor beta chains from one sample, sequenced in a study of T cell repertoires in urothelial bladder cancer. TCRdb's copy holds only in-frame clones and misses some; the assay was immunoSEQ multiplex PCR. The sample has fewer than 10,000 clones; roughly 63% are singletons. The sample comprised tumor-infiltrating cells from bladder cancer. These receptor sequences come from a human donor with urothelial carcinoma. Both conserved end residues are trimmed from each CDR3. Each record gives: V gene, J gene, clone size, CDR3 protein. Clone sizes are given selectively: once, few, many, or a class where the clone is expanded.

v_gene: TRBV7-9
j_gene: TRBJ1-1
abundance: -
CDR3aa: ASSLGVDTEAF

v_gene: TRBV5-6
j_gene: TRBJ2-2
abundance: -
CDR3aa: ASSLRGPTGELF

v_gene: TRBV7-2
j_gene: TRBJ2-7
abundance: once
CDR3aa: ASSLETASGAYEQY

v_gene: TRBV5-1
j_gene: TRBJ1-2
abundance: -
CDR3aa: ASRDTPDGYT

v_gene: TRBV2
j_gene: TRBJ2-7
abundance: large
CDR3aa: ASNLGTASGYEQY

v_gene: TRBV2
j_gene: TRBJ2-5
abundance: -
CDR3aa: ASRRGGRETQY

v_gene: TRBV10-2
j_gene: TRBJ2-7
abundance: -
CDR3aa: ASSAGYEQY

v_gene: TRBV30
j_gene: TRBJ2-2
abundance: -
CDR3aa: AWSEKGAGDTGELF

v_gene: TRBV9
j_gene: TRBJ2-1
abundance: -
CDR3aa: ASSVASTSGGYDNEQF

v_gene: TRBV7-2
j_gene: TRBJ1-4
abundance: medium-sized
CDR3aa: ASSLAHGRGEKLF

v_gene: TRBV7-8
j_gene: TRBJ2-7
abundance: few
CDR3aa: ASSLYLPGLAIDGQY

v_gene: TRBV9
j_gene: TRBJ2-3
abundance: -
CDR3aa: ASSVLQGVTDTQY

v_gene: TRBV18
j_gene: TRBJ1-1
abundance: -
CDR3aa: ASSPMGGENTEAF

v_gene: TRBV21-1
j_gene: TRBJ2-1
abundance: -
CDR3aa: ASRLQGQYNEQF

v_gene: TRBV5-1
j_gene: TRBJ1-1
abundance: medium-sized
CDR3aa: ASSLEGGDEAF

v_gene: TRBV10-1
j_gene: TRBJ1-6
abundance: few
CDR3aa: ARETGADSPLH

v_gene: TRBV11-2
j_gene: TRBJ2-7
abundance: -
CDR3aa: ASSLDLDLGLAGGSYEQY

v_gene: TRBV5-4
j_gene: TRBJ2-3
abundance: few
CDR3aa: ASTMGGSTDTQY

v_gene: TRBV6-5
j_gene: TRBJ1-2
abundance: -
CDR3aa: ASRDQGAEGYT

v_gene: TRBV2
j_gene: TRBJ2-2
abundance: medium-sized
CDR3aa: ASRREALRAGAGELF

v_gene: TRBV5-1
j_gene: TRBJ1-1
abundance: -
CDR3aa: ASSLGGQLMNTEAF

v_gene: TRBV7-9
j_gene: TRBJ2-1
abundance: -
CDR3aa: ASSLISGGRSYNEQF

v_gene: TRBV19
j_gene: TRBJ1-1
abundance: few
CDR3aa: ASSIGGQFNTEAF

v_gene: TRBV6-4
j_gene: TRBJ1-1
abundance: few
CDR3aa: ASSETGYTEAF

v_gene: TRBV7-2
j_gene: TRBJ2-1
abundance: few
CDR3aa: ASSLASGTRRF

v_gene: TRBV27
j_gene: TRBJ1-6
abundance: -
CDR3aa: ASSLGQGAGSPLH

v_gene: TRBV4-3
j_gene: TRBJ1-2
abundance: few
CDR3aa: ASSQDVLQPLYGYT

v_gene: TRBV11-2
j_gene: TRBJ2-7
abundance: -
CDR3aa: ASSLKGYEQY

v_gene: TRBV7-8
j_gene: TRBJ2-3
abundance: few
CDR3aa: ASSLMGDTQY

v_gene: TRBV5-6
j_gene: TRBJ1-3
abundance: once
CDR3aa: ASSWDRGNTIY

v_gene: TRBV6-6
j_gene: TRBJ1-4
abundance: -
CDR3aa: ASSALTGENEKLF

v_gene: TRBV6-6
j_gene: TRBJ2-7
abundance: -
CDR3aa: ASSYSSYEQY

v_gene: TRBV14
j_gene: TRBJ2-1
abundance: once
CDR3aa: ASSHRVGLAGDNEQF

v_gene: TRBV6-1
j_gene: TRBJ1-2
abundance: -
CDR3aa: ASSTRDSNYGYT

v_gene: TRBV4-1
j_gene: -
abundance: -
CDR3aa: ASSQGTYEQY

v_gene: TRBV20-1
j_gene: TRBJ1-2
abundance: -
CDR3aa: SAYSGYT

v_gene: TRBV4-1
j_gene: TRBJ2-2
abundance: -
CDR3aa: ASSQAAGTNTGELF

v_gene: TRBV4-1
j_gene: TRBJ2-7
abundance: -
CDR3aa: ASSQGQEPSREQY

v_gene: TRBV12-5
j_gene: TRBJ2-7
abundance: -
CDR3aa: ASGLDRIYEQY

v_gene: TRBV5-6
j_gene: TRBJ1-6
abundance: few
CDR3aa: ASSWTLSHSPLH

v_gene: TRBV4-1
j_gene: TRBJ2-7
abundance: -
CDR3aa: ASSLRDGAYEQY

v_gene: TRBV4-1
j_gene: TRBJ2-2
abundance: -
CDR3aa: ASSQGLVLTGELF

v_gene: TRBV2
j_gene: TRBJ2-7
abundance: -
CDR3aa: ASSWKGAGYEQY

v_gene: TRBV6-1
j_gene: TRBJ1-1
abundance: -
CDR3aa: ASSAIPGSAF

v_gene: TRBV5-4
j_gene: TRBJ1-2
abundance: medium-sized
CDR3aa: APFRAGYT

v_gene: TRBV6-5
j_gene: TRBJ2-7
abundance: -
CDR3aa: ASSYSQGVGEQY

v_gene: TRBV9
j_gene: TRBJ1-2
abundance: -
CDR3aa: ASSVVGTGYGYT

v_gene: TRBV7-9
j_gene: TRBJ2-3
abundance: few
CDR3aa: ASSWGQGGDTQY

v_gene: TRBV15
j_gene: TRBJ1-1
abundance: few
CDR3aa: ATSRFQGTKSQGTEAF

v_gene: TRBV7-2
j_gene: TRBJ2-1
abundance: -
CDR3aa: ASSLAGGSWDEQF

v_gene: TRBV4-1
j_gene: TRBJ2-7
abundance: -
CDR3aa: ASSQGAGGPSEQY

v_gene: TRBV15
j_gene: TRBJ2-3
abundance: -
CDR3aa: ATSVGQGSLDTQY